This is a list of T cell receptor beta chains from one sample in a study of shared clonotypes between healthy human individuals. Using immunoSEQ multiplex PCR, the repertoire was profiled, and TCRdb retains in-frame clones only, with some absent. The sample carries some 2 million clones, over 85% recorded once. Sequenced sample: naive CD4+ T cells sorted from blood. The receptors shown here come from a man between 18 and 29 years old in good health. The CDR3 runs from the conserved cysteine through the conserved F or W.

j_call: TRBJ1-5; v_call: TRBV18; cdr3_aa: CASSAHSNQPQHF
j_call: TRBJ2-1; v_call: TRBV5-1; cdr3_aa: CASSVGGQGYNEQFF
j_call: TRBJ1-5; v_call: TRBV5-6; cdr3_aa: CASSLLTGDSNQPQHF
j_call: TRBJ2-2; v_call: TRBV25-1; cdr3_aa: CASSESTTGNAGELFF
j_call: TRBJ1-5; v_call: TRBV9; cdr3_aa: CASSSGSGQPQHF
j_call: TRBJ2-3; v_call: TRBV5-1; cdr3_aa: CASSGAGPTDTQYF
j_call: TRBJ2-5; v_call: TRBV7-9; cdr3_aa: CATEGGPEETQYF
j_call: TRBJ2-2; v_call: TRBV5-8; cdr3_aa: CASSLRQNTGELFF
j_call: TRBJ2-1; v_call: TRBV5-1; cdr3_aa: CASSLALLTGVYNEQFF
j_call: TRBJ2-7; v_call: TRBV7-2; cdr3_aa: CASRRPGTGTYEQYF
j_call: TRBJ2-2; v_call: TRBV7-2; cdr3_aa: CASSLVGGTGELFF
j_call: TRBJ2-7; v_call: TRBV5-1; cdr3_aa: CASSFERREQYF
j_call: TRBJ1-1; v_call: TRBV6-1; cdr3_aa: CASNRGQGGTEAFF
j_call: TRBJ1-5; v_call: TRBV10-3; cdr3_aa: CAISEGEGSNQPQHF
j_call: TRBJ2-1; v_call: TRBV7-2; cdr3_aa: CASSLDGLSYNEQFF
j_call: TRBJ2-7; v_call: TRBV7-8; cdr3_aa: CASSTEGFLAGYEQYF
j_call: TRBJ1-5; v_call: TRBV10-2; cdr3_aa: CASSDGQVSNQPQHF
j_call: TRBJ2-3; v_call: TRBV5-1; cdr3_aa: CASSLDPSGSARHTQYF
j_call: TRBJ2-2; v_call: TRBV15; cdr3_aa: CATSRGLAGNTGELFF
j_call: TRBJ2-7; v_call: TRBV30; cdr3_aa: CAWGQGDYEQYF
j_call: TRBJ2-7; v_call: TRBV5-1; cdr3_aa: CASSTGTVHSYEQYF
j_call: TRBJ1-3; v_call: TRBV4-1; cdr3_aa: CASSHGTGGGGNTIYF
j_call: TRBJ2-6; v_call: TRBV27; cdr3_aa: CASSLFTGAGANVLTF
j_call: TRBJ2-1; v_call: TRBV5-6; cdr3_aa: CASSPGVYNEQFF
j_call: TRBJ1-3; v_call: TRBV29-1; cdr3_aa: CSGGTAGNTIYF
j_call: TRBJ1-5; v_call: TRBV7-2; cdr3_aa: CASSLVDLQPQHF
j_call: TRBJ2-7; v_call: TRBV5-1; cdr3_aa: CASSLKLQGGAYEQYF
j_call: TRBJ2-7; v_call: TRBV7-2; cdr3_aa: CASSLTGGSYEQYF
j_call: TRBJ2-4; v_call: TRBV29-1; cdr3_aa: CSVEDGGVAKNIQYF
j_call: TRBJ2-7; v_call: TRBV18; cdr3_aa: CASSLTDGRGSYEQYF
j_call: TRBJ2-5; v_call: TRBV6-1; cdr3_aa: CATLGDRGPLETQYF
j_call: TRBJ2-3; v_call: TRBV9; cdr3_aa: CASSRTSGRRDTQYF
j_call: TRBJ1-6; v_call: TRBV7-9; cdr3_aa: CASSAAASSSYNSPLHF
j_call: TRBJ2-7; v_call: TRBV6-5; cdr3_aa: CASSSLAGGNSYEQYF
j_call: TRBJ1-1; v_call: TRBV5-1; cdr3_aa: CASSLVVGTREGTEAFF
j_call: TRBJ1-1; v_call: TRBV19; cdr3_aa: CASSFQPGVTEAFF
j_call: TRBJ2-5; v_call: TRBV5-1; cdr3_aa: CASSPARDIPWAQYF
j_call: TRBJ1-6; v_call: TRBV10-3; cdr3_aa: CAVSGTENNSPLHF
j_call: TRBJ1-6; v_call: TRBV30; cdr3_aa: CAWSARVNSPLHF
j_call: TRBJ2-7; v_call: TRBV28; cdr3_aa: CASSLWRGIYEQYF
j_call: TRBJ2-5; v_call: TRBV11-2; cdr3_aa: CASSLVGGVQETQYF
j_call: TRBJ2-2; v_call: TRBV13; cdr3_aa: CASSLGDGLYTGELFF